The 11 T cell receptor beta chains below all came from one sample that was sequenced in a study of breast tumors, draining lymph nodes, adjacent tissues. Samples came from axillary lymph nodes draining the breast cancer. Each CDR3 protein gets one entry after TCRdb re-called the multiplex PCR reads with MiXCR. Among some 250,000 distinct CDR3 sequences listed, under 40% were seen once. The specimen was axillary lymph node tissue. Receptors originate from a female donor with breast cancer. Some clones in this sample may be carry-over from other donors' samples.

A word on this clonotype: This sequence may be a read error, since a much larger clone differs from it by one base. The CDR3 does not close with the conserved phenylalanine or tryptophan, likely indicating a read error. The chain links TRBV6-5 to TRBJ1-6; TRBD1 agrees at 8 bases. Germline V gene lookup returns CDR1 MNHEY and CDR2 SVGAGI. The CDR3 runs to 16 residues. The CDR3 DNA reads as TGTGCCAGCAGTCACTCGAGGTGGACAGGGAGGTCACCCCTCCACCTT. Protein: CASSHSRWTGRSPLHL.

Worth noting for this clonotype: Since a much larger clone is just one base distant, this may be a read error. The chain carries TRBV20-1 and TRBJ2-5, with a possible D match to TRBD1 (5 bases). Trimming cost V 0 bases and J 7 bases, with 15 bases left between them. Per germline, CDR1 DFQATT and CDR2 SNEGSKA (reference sequence). This CDR3 spans 14 amino acids. CDR3: CSARDLILRATQYF. Written as DNA, the CDR3 is TGCAGTGCTAGAGATTTAATCCTCAGGGCGACCCAGTACTTC.

This clonotype was seen ten or more times. The chain joins TRBV7-3 to TRBJ2-2, with 7 bases matching TRBD1. From germline, CDR1 is SGHTA and CDR2 FQGTGA. The length of the CDR3 is 15 residues. J gave up 2 bases and V 5 bases, and 5 bases lay outside the gene matches. CDR3 DNA sequence: TGTGCCAGCAGCACCCACAGGGGAAACACCGGGGAGCTGTTTTTT. This gives the protein CASSTHRGNTGELFF.

This clonotype was seen many times. The V and J genes are TRBV2 and TRBJ1-4; 11 bases line up with TRBD1. This CDR3 has 16 amino acids. The J segment lost 2 bases and the V segment lost 2 bases, leaving 1 base of the junction unmatched. CDR1 and CDR2 (germline): SNHLY, FYNNEI. The CDR3 DNA is TGTGCCAGCAGTGAAAGGACAGGGGGCACTAATGAAAAACTGTTTTTT. Its protein is CASSERTGGTNEKLFF.

This clonotype was recorded at least ten times. This sequence joins TRBV11-3 and TRBJ2-2, with 9 bases lining up with TRBD1. This CDR3 region has 16 residues. Germline assignment: CDR1 SGHNT and CDR2 YENEEA. Trimming removed 5 bases from V and 4 bases from J; junction bases left unmatched: 8. The CDR3 DNA follows: TGTGCCAGCAGCCCCGGACAGGGGCTTGGCACCGGGGAGCTGTTTTTT. Its translation is CASSPGQGLGTGELFF.

The table lists this clonotype with a few counts. This chain connects TRBV24-1 to TRBJ1-1, with no clear D. The V end lost 1 base, the J end lost 8 bases, and 4 bases lay between the germline ends. The CDR3 contains 11 residues. Germline V gives CDR1 KGHDR, CDR2 SFDVKD. CDR3 DNA: TGTGCCACCAGTGATTTAAGGGAAGCTTTCTTT. Amino acid sequence: CATSDLREAFF.

This clonotype was seen many times. The chain is built from TRBV11-2 and TRBJ2-2, with 7 bases fitting TRBD2. Trimming at V came to 2 bases and at J to 4 bases, leaving 4 bases not matched to a gene. The CDR3 is 15 residues long. CDR1 and CDR2 from the germline V gene are SGHAT and FQNNGV. The CDR3 DNA is TGTGCCAGCAGCTTATCCGGGACTACCACCGGGGAGCTGTTTTTT. This codes for CASSLSGTTTGELFF. Together with reference TRBV11-2 and TRBJ2-2, the CDR3 gives the full variable domain: EAGVAQSPRYKIIEKRQSVAFWCNPISGHATLYWYQQILGQGPKLLIQFQNNGVVDDSQLPKDRFSAERLKGVDSTLKIQPAKLEDSAVYLCASSLSGTTTGELFFGEGSRLTVL.

This clonotype appeared many times. The rearrangement uses TRBV20-1 and TRBJ2-2, with 7 bases fitting TRBD2. Germline CDR1 reads DFQATT; CDR2 reads SNEGSKA (reference sequence). The CDR3 is 15 residues long. The V segment lost 6 bases and the J segment 1 base; nucleotides outside the gene matches: 8. The DNA of the CDR3 is TGCAGTGCAAGGAGCGGGAATAAGAACACCGGGGAGCTGTTTTTT. Translating gives CSARSGNKNTGELFF.

This clonotype has a count of ten or more. This chain joins TRBV19 and TRBJ2-3; 8 nucleotides match TRBD2. Trimming at V came to 7 bases and at J to 0 bases, leaving 6 bases not matched to a gene. The CDR3 has 15 residues. The germline V gene has CDR1 LNHDA and CDR2 SQIVND (reference sequence). CDR3: CASTISGGSTDTQYF. Written as DNA, the CDR3 is TGTGCCAGTACGATCTCGGGGGGGAGCACAGATACGCAGTATTTT. The whole variable domain, remainder taken from reference TRBV19 and TRBJ2-3, is DGGITQSPKYLFRKEGQNVTLSCEQNLNHDAMYWYRQDPGQGLRLIYYSQIVNDFQKGDIAEGYSVSREKKESFPLTVTSAQKNPTAFYLCASTISGGSTDTQYFGPGTRLTVL.

This clonotype was seen a few times. The chain links TRBV6-2 or TRBV6-3 to TRBJ2-7; D gene uncertain. From germline, CDR1 is MNHEY and CDR2 SVGEGT. The CDR3 has 14 amino acids. V was trimmed by 0 bases and J by 3 bases, leaving 9 bases between them. The CDR3 protein is CASSYSDLNYEQYF. The CDR3 bases are TGTGCCAGCAGTTACTCCGACCTTAACTACGAGCAGTACTTC.

There are many counts of this clonotype. The chain carries TRBV10-3 and TRBJ1-2; a possible D gene is TRBD1 (5 bases). Trimming removed 2 bases from V and 7 bases from J, with 14 bases in between. Looked up from germline, CDR1 is ENHRY and CDR2 is SYGVKD. The CDR3 is 14 residues long. This chain's CDR3 is CAISEGGFGGGYTF. The DNA for the CDR3 is TGTGCCATCAGTGAGGGGGGTTTCGGAGGTGGCTACACCTTC.